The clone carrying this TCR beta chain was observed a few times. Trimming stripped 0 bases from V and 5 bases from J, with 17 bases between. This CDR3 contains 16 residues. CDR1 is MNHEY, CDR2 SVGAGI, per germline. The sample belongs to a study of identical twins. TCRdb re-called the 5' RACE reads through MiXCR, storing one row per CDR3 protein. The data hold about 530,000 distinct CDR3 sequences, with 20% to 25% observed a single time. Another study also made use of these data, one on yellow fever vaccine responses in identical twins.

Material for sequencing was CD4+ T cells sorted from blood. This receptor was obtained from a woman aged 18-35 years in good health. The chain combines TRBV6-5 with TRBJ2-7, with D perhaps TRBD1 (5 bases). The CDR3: CASSYSSGAVRDEQYV. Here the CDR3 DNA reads TGTGCCAGCAGTTACTCGAGTGGGGCGGTTCGGGACGAGCAGTACGTC.